This is a list of T cell receptor beta chains from one sample in a study of T cell responses to AZD1222 COVID-19 vaccine. TCRdb keeps only in-frame clones here, not all; method: immunoSEQ multiplex PCR. The data hold roughly 120,000 clones, with roughly 88% observed a single time. The sample in question was peripheral blood, obtained on day 0 of AZD1222 vaccination. These receptors were taken from an adult in good health. Each CDR3 is given with its conserved first and last residue. The D gene is left open where the match is weak. Clone size, where shown, is once, few, many, or a class for clones that have expanded.

j_call	d_call	v_call	clone_size	cdr3_nt	cdr3_aa
TRBJ2-5	TRBD2	TRBV29-1	NA	TGCAGCGTTAGCCCGCGGGGGGGCGGGGAGACCCAGTACTTC	CSVSPRGGGETQYF
TRBJ2-1	NA	TRBV18	NA	TGTGCCAGCTCACCTCCGAGTGATGAGCAGTTCTTC	CASSPPSDEQFF
TRBJ2-7	TRBD2	TRBV5-1	NA	TGCGCCAGCAGCTTGGGACTAGCGGGGGGCCCGGGCGAGCAGTACTTC	CASSLGLAGGPGEQYF
TRBJ2-5	TRBD2	TRBV3-1/TRBV3-2	NA	TGTGCCAGCAGCGCCCCGGGAGGGACCCAGTACTTC	CASSAPGGTQYF
TRBJ1-4	TRBD1	TRBV18	NA	TGTGCCAGCTCACCTCGCGTAACAGGGGTCGGTCTCCCTAATGAAAAACTGTTTTTT	CASSPRVTGVGLPNEKLFF
TRBJ2-1	TRBD2	TRBV19	few	TGTGCCAGTAGTGTGCTAGCGGGGACCTACAATGAGCAGTTCTTC	CASSVLAGTYNEQFF
TRBJ2-2	NA	TRBV12-3/TRBV12-4	NA	TGTGCCAGCAGGAGACTCTACACCGGGGAGCTGTTTTTT	CASRRLYTGELFF
TRBJ2-7	TRBD2	TRBV14	NA	TGTGCCAGCAGTCCACTACTAGCGGGACTTTACGAGCAGTACTTC	CASSPLLAGLYEQYF
TRBJ1-6	NA	TRBV19	NA	TGTGCCAGTAGTGCCGACAGTTCGGGTTCACCCCTCCACTTT	CASSADSSGSPLHF
TRBJ1-2	TRBD1	TRBV9	few	TGTGCCAGCAGCCCGAGACAGGGGGGTGACTATGGCTACACCTTC	CASSPRQGGDYGYTF
TRBJ2-1	NA	TRBV7-7	NA	TGTGCTAGCAGCTTAGCACTAGCAGGTGTACATGAGCAGTTCTTC	CASSLALAGVHEQFF
TRBJ1-5	NA	TRBV9	NA	TGTGCCAGCAGCGCGTCCCGGGACCCTGGGGAGCCCCAGCATTTT	CASSASRDPGEPQHF
TRBJ2-7	TRBD1	TRBV7-2	NA	TGTGCCAGCAGCCTAATCCGGGACAGAGCCTACGAGCAGTACTTC	CASSLIRDRAYEQYF
TRBJ1-4	NA	TRBV30	NA	TGTGCCTGGAGTGTCGGACAGCGTAATGAAAAACTGTTTTTT	CAWSVGQRNEKLFF
TRBJ2-7	NA	TRBV19	NA	TGTGCCAGTAGCCCAGGGGAGAGCGAGCAGTACTTC	CASSPGESEQYF
TRBJ1-1	NA	TRBV6-5	NA	TGTGCCAGCAGCCCAGGGGATGGATGGAACACTGAAGCTTTCTTT	CASSPGDGWNTEAFF
TRBJ2-7	NA	TRBV6-2/TRBV6-3	once	TGTGCCAGCAGTTACCGGGGGACCTCCTACGAGCAGTACTTC	CASSYRGTSYEQYF
TRBJ1-1	NA	TRBV19	NA	TGTGCCAGTAGTATAGGGTCCAGGGTGAACACTGAAGCTTTCTTT	CASSIGSRVNTEAFF
TRBJ1-1	NA	TRBV27	NA	TGTGCCAGCATTGGACTAATAGGGCTGAACACTGAAGCTTTCTTT	CASIGLIGLNTEAFF
TRBJ2-6	TRBD1	TRBV11-2	NA	TGTGCCAGCAGCTGGGACAGGGGATACACCTCTGGGGCCAACGTCCTGACTTTC	CASSWDRGYTSGANVLTF
TRBJ1-2	NA	TRBV6-6	NA	TGTGCCAGCAGCCTTACCCCGAACTATGGCTACACCTTC	CASSLTPNYGYTF
TRBJ2-7	TRBD2	TRBV5-1	NA	TGCGCCAGCAGCCTGACTAGCGGGATCTCCTACGAGCAGTACTTC	CASSLTSGISYEQYF
TRBJ2-7	NA	TRBV6-5	NA	TGTGCCAGCAGTAAGTACAGGGTGAGCTCCTACGAGCAGTACTTC	CASSKYRVSSYEQYF
TRBJ2-1	TRBD2	TRBV24-1	NA	TGTGCCACCAGTGACCTCCGCACTAGCGGGGGGGGCAATGAGCAGTTCTTC	CATSDLRTSGGGNEQFF
TRBJ1-2	TRBD1	TRBV24-1	NA	TGTGCCACCAGTGATCTGACAGGGGCTGGTGGCTACACCTTC	CATSDLTGAGGYTF
TRBJ1-6	TRBD1	TRBV3-1/TRBV3-2	NA	TGTGCCAGCAGCCAGGGGGACAGGCGTAATTCACCCCTCCACTTT	CASSQGDRRNSPLHF
TRBJ2-1	NA	TRBV6-5	NA	TGTGCCAGCAGTTTTGGGGGAGAGCAGTTCTTC	CASSFGGEQFF
TRBJ2-6	NA	TRBV4-1	NA	TGCGCCAGCAGCTCACCCTCCGGCCCGTTCATTCCCGGTGGGGCCAACGTCCTGACTTTC	CASSSPSGPFIPGGANVLTF
TRBJ2-7	TRBD2	TRBV30	NA	TGTGCCTGGGAATTAGCGGGAGTGATGGGATTCTCGTCCTACGAGCAGTACTTC	CAWELAGVMGFSSYEQYF
TRBJ1-5	TRBD1	TRBV19	NA	TGTGCCAGAAGTAACCGGGACAGGGATTCCCCTAGCAATCAGCCCCAGCATTTT	CARSNRDRDSPSNQPQHF
TRBJ2-7	TRBD1	TRBV11-2	NA	TGTGCCAGCAGCTTAATAGGACAGGGGTCCCTTACCGAGCAGTACTTC	CASSLIGQGSLTEQYF
TRBJ1-6	NA	TRBV7-7	NA	TGTGCTAGCAGCTTAGGAACGAATTCACCCCTCCACTTT	CASSLGTNSPLHF
TRBJ1-2	NA	TRBV7-8	NA	TGTGCCAGCAGCCAAGGGGAGATTTATGGCTACACCTTC	CASSQGEIYGYTF
TRBJ2-1	TRBD1	TRBV19	few	TGTGCCAGTAGGGACAGGGGGCGAAGGAATGAGCAGTTCTTC	CASRDRGRRNEQFF
TRBJ2-2	TRBD2	TRBV9	once	TGTGCCAGCAGCGCCCCGGGACTAGCGGGGGGGAAGAACACCGGGGAGCTGTTTTTT	CASSAPGLAGGKNTGELFF
TRBJ1-2	NA	TRBV9	NA	TGTGCCAGCAGCGTAGATTCCCAGGTGGTTAGCTACACCTTC	CASSVDSQVVSYTF
TRBJ1-2	TRBD1	TRBV6-5	NA	TGTGCCAGCAGTTCCCCAGGGGGGGCGAACTATGGCTACACCTTC	CASSSPGGANYGYTF
TRBJ1-2	TRBD1	TRBV7-2	NA	TGTGCCAGCAGCCCCCGACAGGGTCCCCTTCATGGTGGCTACACCTTC	CASSPRQGPLHGGYTF
TRBJ2-7	TRBD2	TRBV5-1	NA	TGCGCCAGCAGGAGAGGAGGACTAGCGGGGGGGCTTTACGAGCAGTACTTC	CASRRGGLAGGLYEQYF
TRBJ1-5	NA	TRBV5-8	once	TGTGCCAGCAGCGGTAGCAATCAGCCCCAGCATTTT	CASSGSNQPQHF
TRBJ2-5	TRBD2	TRBV6-2/TRBV6-3	NA	TGTGCCAGCAGCCCTACGAGCGGGGGCCGACAAGAGACCCAGTACTTC	CASSPTSGGRQETQYF